This T cell receptor (beta chain) was documented in a study of cytomegalovirus exposure and HLA in healthy donors. The PCR ran on 60 Vbeta and 13 Jbeta primers. Using immunoSEQ multiplex PCR, the repertoire was profiled, and TCRdb retains in-frame clones only, with some absent. Of some 90,000 clones in the sample, around 78% are singletons; the top ten hold under 0.75%. Study-wide points: With DRB1 most and HLA-C fewest, TCR association rates differed between HLA loci in a later analysis. Relative to the approximately 670-donor mean, N-insertions were reportedly fewer in an Asian-associated ancestry cluster in a later analysis. Researchers reported from a later analysis that most CMV-associated TCR beta chains appeared HLA-restricted. The study labeled roughly 160 TCR beta chains cytomegalovirus-associated.

This clone was counted only a few times. Its target is not known. CDR3 length equals 13 residues. V lost 6 bases and J 0 bases, leaving 8 bases between the germline ends. Germline assignment: CDR1 ENHRY and CDR2 SYGVKD. This sequence originates from a man aged 25-45 years in good health and CMV-seronegative. The sequencing sample was made of PBMCs. This chain links TRBV10-3 with TRBJ1-1; no definite D call. CDR3 loop: CAIRDTMNTEAFF. In nucleotides, the CDR3 is TGTGCCATCAGAGACACCATGAACACTGAAGCTTTCTTT.